A selection of T cell receptor beta chains follows, all from one sample in a study of response to subunit inactivated influenza vaccine. TCRdb re-derived calls from the RT-PCR reads in MiXCR, one entry per CDR3 protein. The data contain roughly 460,000 distinct CDR3 sequences, roughly 11% of them singletons. The source was PBMCs from blood, collected about 40 days after vaccination. The source of these receptors is a man aged 45-65 years who received an inactivated influenza vaccine. CDR3s include the opening cysteine and the closing phenylalanine or tryptophan.

>TRBJ2-7|TRBV5-8
CASSLRVKAGEQYF
>TRBJ1-2|TRBV12-3/TRBV12-4
CASSKQGGAYGYTF
>TRBJ2-7|TRBV5-1
CASSPPGGGGTYEQYF
>TRBJ2-5|TRBV6-5
CASSYSGLFGTQYF
>TRBJ2-3|TRBV5-6
CASSLVGAPADTQYF
>TRBJ2-7|TRBV7-3
CASSLDRGPEQYF
>TRBJ1-6|TRBV6-2/TRBV6-3
CASSKDPSPLHF
>TRBJ2-1|TRBV4-3
CASSQEVYNEQFF
>TRBJ2-3|TRBV21-1
CASSKGRGRADTQYF
>TRBJ2-7|TRBV29-1
CSVESYSSYEQYF
>TRBJ2-5|TRBV7-2
CASSQGQFPTQETQYF
>TRBJ2-1|TRBV10-3
CAIREPGQGTYNEQFF
>TRBJ2-1|TRBV5-8
CASRGEAYNEQFF
>TRBJ2-7|TRBV5-6
CASILGRVYEQYF
>TRBJ2-7|TRBV11-2
CASSPSGLAGGRVYEQYF
>TRBJ2-2|TRBV2
CATRQGTDAGELFF
>TRBJ1-2|TRBV12-3/TRBV12-4
CASSPPQGVYTF
>TRBJ2-4|TRBV5-6
CASSPGRLAKNIQYF
>TRBJ2-1|TRBV11-2
CASSLVLASGAIYNEQFF
>TRBJ2-7|TRBV29-1
CSVVSGSHNDEQYF
>TRBJ2-2|TRBV11-2
CASSLPRGVPGELFF
>TRBJ2-2|TRBV20-1
CSASSSDRVTGELFF
>TRBJ2-7|TRBV7-6
CASRPGTNSYEQYF
>TRBJ2-3|TRBV7-2
CASSLAHGGGIDTQYF
>TRBJ2-3|TRBV4-3
CASSRGSGRDFTDTQYF
>TRBJ1-1|TRBV28
CASSLPKLDRMNTEAFF
>TRBJ2-7|TRBV7-8
CASSFETGASYEQYF
>TRBJ2-5|TRBV2
CASSDLVRAQETQYF
>TRBJ2-7|TRBV20-1
CSVYAGNGGYEQYF
>TRBJ2-7|TRBV20-1
CSAIPIPAYEQYF
>TRBJ2-1|TRBV20-1
CSARTGTSGRNEQFF
>TRBJ1-2|TRBV28
CASSGGTAIYGYTF
>TRBJ2-2|TRBV6-5
CASSYSKYRGTGELFF
>TRBJ2-5|TRBV20-1
CSARDISETQYF
>TRBJ2-5|TRBV5-1
CASRREIGETQYF
>TRBJ2-2|TRBV6-1
CASMREAGELFF
>TRBJ2-1|TRBV5-1
CASSLDREMGEQFF
>TRBJ1-2|TRBV7-9
CAINTAGGNYGYTF
>TRBJ2-7|TRBV29-1
CSVHRGGEQYF
>TRBJ2-5|TRBV6-2/TRBV6-3
CASSYSGLRPQETQYF
>TRBJ2-3|TRBV18
CASSPPGTGRASTDTQYF
>TRBJ2-1|TRBV6-2/TRBV6-3
CASRGFLMDEQFF